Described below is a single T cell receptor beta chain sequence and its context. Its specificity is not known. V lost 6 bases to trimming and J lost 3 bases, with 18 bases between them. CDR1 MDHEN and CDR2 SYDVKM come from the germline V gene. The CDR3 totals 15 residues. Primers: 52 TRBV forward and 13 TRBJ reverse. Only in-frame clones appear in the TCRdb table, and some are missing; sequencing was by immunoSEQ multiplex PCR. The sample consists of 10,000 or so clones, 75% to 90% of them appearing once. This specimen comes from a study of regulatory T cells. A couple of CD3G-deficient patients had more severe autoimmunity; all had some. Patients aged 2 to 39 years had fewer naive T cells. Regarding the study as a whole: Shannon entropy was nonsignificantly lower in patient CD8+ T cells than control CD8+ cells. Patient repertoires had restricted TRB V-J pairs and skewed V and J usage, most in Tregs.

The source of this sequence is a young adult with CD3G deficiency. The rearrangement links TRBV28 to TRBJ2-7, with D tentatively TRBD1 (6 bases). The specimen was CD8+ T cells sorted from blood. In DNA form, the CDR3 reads TGTGCCAGCAGACCACTCAGGGGCCCTGACTACGAGCAGTACTTC. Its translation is CASRPLRGPDYEQYF.